Shown below are 10 T cell receptor beta chains from a single sample sequenced in a study of graft-versus-host responses after intestinal transplantation. Some clones are missing from TCRdb's copy, which holds only in-frame ones; the method was immunoSEQ multiplex PCR. The sample yields more than 95,000 clones, 92% seen once. The antigens these receptors bind are not known. The source was unstimulated CD4+ T cells sorted from spleen or lymph node cells, collected before intestinal transplant. The receptors come from a human donor who received an intestinal transplant.

The rearrangement links TRBV6-4 to TRBJ2-5; D might be TRBD2 (7 bases). Germline assignment: CDR1 MRHNA and CDR2 SNTAGT. The CDR3 contains 15 residues. V was trimmed by 4 bases and J by 5 bases, leaving 17 bases between them. The CDR3 DNA is TGTGCCAGCAGTGGGGTGCGGGGGCTAGGGGAGACCCAGTACTTC. Encoded protein: CASSGVRGLGETQYF.

This sequence joins TRBV19 and TRBJ2-7; perhaps TRBD2 as D (6 bases). Germline CDR1 and CDR2: LNHDA and SQIVND (reference sequence). V shed 2 bases and J shed 6 bases, with 8 bases lying between them. The CDR3 is made up of 12 amino acids. CDR3 in DNA: TGTGCCAGTAGTATAATCGGGGGCGAGCAGTACTTC. This codes for CASSIIGGEQYF. The whole variable domain, remainder taken from reference TRBV19 and TRBJ2-7, is DGGITQSPKYLFRKEGQNVTLSCEQNLNHDAMYWYRQDPGQGLRLIYYSQIVNDFQKGDIAEGYSVSREKKESFPLTVTSAQKNPTAFYLCASSIIGGEQYFGPGTRLTVT.

The table lists this clone with a count of one. The V and J genes are TRBV4-2 and TRBJ1-2, with 9 nucleotides matching TRBD1. Germline V gene lookup returns CDR1 LGHNA and CDR2 YNFKEQ. V lost 0 bases, J lost 0 bases, and 5 bases stayed unmatched. The CDR3 consists of 17 residues. The CDR3 DNA sequence: TGTGCCAGCAGCCAAGATATGGGACAGGGTACTAACTATGGCTACACCTTC. This sequence encodes CASSQDMGQGTNYGYTF.

This clone was seen once. This chain uses TRBV4-3 with TRBJ2-7; TRBD2 matches 10 bases. Germline V lookup: CDR1 LGHNA, CDR2 YSLEER. The CDR3 has 16 residues. Trimming removed 1 base from V and 1 base from J; junction bases left unmatched: 4. Here the CDR3 DNA reads TGCGCCAGCAGCCAAGGTGAAGCGGGGGGGTCCTACGAGCAGTACTTC. Translating it yields CASSQGEAGGSYEQYF.

The chain joins TRBV28 to TRBJ1-2, with 7 bases fitting TRBD1. V dropped 2 bases and J dropped 4; count of bases not matched to a gene: 10. The CDR3 totals 16 residues. Germline CDR1 is MDHEN and CDR2 is SYDVKM. DNA of the CDR3: TGTGCCAGCAGTTTAATTTCGAACAGGGGAACCTATGGCTACACCTTC. Translated: CASSLISNRGTYGYTF.

The genes are TRBV7-2 and TRBJ1-1; 9 positions match TRBD1. The CDR3 consists of 14 residues. Germline CDR1 reads SGHTA; CDR2 reads FQGNSA. Trimming removed 5 bases from V and 6 bases from J; junction bases left unmatched: 7. The CDR3 sequence is CASSPSRDRAEAFF. The CDR3 nucleotides are TGTGCCAGCAGCCCGTCCCGGGACAGGGCTGAAGCTTTCTTT.

The chain recombines TRBV6-1 with TRBJ1-6; the D is unclear. The CDR3 is 14 amino acids. The V end lost 6 bases, the J end lost 5 bases, and 11 bases lay between the germline ends. CDR1 MNHNS and CDR2 SASEGT come from the germline V gene. DNA for the CDR3: TGTGCCAGCAGCGGACTGAGTGATAATTCACCCCTCCACTTT. Amino acids: CASSGLSDNSPLHF.

J is TRBJ1-4 and V is TRBV5-1; 7 bases match TRBD1. V lost 0 bases, J lost 6 bases, and 11 bases stayed unmatched. Germline-derived CDR1 and CDR2 are SGHRS and YFSETQ. The CDR3 length is 17 residues. CDR3 nucleotides: TGCGCCAGCAGCTTGGACCGAGCCGGGACAGCATATGAAAAACTGTTTTTT. Translating it yields CASSLDRAGTAYEKLFF. Full variable domain (rest looked up from reference TRBV5-1 and TRBJ1-4): KAGVTQTPRYLIKTRGQQVTLSCSPISGHRSVSWYQQTPGQGLQFLFEYFSETQRNKGNFPGRFSGRQFSNSRSEMNVSTLELGDSALYLCASSLDRAGTAYEKLFFGSGTQLSVL.

In its sample, this clone was seen a few times. This chain links TRBV2 with TRBJ1-2, with a weak D call TRBD1 (6 bases). The ends were cut back, 6 bases at V and 4 bases at J, with 18 bases in the middle. The CDR3 sequence is 15 residues long. Germline CDR1 is SNHLY and CDR2 is FYNNEI. The CDR3 DNA reads as TGTGCCAGCAGACAGACAGGTTACGCGGGCTATGGCTACACCTTC. Translated: CASRQTGYAGYGYTF.

The chain uses TRBV28 and TRBJ1-4, with D possibly being TRBD1 (6 bases). V was clipped by 2 bases and J by 2 bases, with 18 bases between them. This CDR3 comprises 18 residues. In germline, CDR1 is MDHEN, CDR2 SYDVKM. In DNA form, the CDR3 reads TGTGCCAGCAGTTTAGGGGCCCCCCAGGGGACGACTAATGAAAAACTGTTTTTT. It translates to CASSLGAPQGTTNEKLFF.